These 15 T cell receptor beta chains originate from one sample sequenced in a study of Ad26.COV2.S vaccination and SARS-CoV-2 variants. Method: immunoSEQ multiplex PCR; TCRdb's copy keeps in-frame clones and lacks some. The table lists a few hundred thousand clones, approximately 83% of them singletons, with roughly 7.4% in the top ten. Sample treatment: roughly 20 received Ad26.COV2.S at low or high dose, single or two shots; roughly 5 received placebo; per-sample allocation not given. Sample collection was performed on day 63 after the first vaccine or placebo injection. Sequences were derived from peripheral blood, sampled in a trial of Ad26.COV2.S vaccine versus placebo. All receptors derive from a person aged 18-60 years who received the Ad26.COV2.S COVID-19 vaccine or a placebo.

V gene TRBV7-9 combines with J gene TRBJ2-1; D is uncertain. The length of the CDR3 is 8 residues. V was pared by 5 bases and J by 15 bases, with 5 bases between. Germline-derived CDR1 and CDR2 are SEHNR and FQNEAQ (reference sequence). DNA for the CDR3: TGTGCCAGCAGCCAGACGTTCTTC. Amino acid sequence: CASSQTFF.

The chain is built from TRBV9 and TRBJ2-1, with D perhaps TRBD2 (6 bases). Per germline, CDR1 SGDLS and CDR2 YYNGEE. V was cut by 2 bases and J by 5 bases, with 11 bases left in between. The length of the CDR3 is 14 residues. This chain's CDR3 is CASSVGGGDNEQFF. CDR3 sequence (DNA): TGTGCCAGCAGCGTCGGAGGAGGGGACAATGAGCAGTTCTTC.

V and J are TRBV12-3 or TRBV12-4 and TRBJ1-2; D ambiguous. This CDR3 contains 13 residues. Trimming removed 6 bases at V and 4 bases at J, with 12 bases between. This CDR3 reads CASSPDRRYGYTF. In DNA form, the CDR3 reads TGTGCCAGCAGCCCTGACCGACGCTATGGCTACACCTTC.

The gene calls are TRBV4-1 and TRBJ1-5; unclear D gene. Germline-derived CDR1 and CDR2 are MGHRA and YSYEKL. The ends were cut back, 0 bases at V and 6 bases at J, with 6 bases in the middle. The CDR3 is made up of 13 amino acids. CDR3 region: CASSQDQIQPQHF. The CDR3 nucleotides are TGCGCCAGCAGCCAAGATCAGATTCAGCCCCAGCATTTT.

V usage is TRBV5-1 and J usage is TRBJ1-6; no reliable D call. Per the germline V gene, CDR1 is SGHRS and CDR2 is YFSETQ. The CDR3 loop spans 16 amino acids. V was clipped by 0 bases and J by 8 bases, with 15 bases between them. This CDR3 reads CASSLDVRVGDSPLHF. The CDR3 DNA reads TGCGCCAGCAGCTTGGACGTACGGGTTGGCGATTCACCCCTCCACTTT.

CDR3 DNA sequence: TGCGCCAGCAGCCGCGAACGTCGGGGTACTGAAGCTTTCTTT. Residues: CASSRERRGTEAFF. The chain combines TRBV4-1 with TRBJ1-1; D gene unclear. The V gene lost 4 bases and the J gene lost 5 bases, with 14 bases spanning the gap. Germline CDR1 reads MGHRA; CDR2 reads YSYEKL. CDR3 size: 14 residues.

The chain links TRBV5-1 to TRBJ2-3, with 7 bases matching TRBD2. The trim removed 5 bases at V and 5 bases at J, leaving 17 bases unmatched. The CDR3 totals 17 residues. The germline gives CDR1 SGHRS, CDR2 YFSETQ. In DNA form, the CDR3 reads TGCGCCAGCAGGGAAAATCCCGGGGGGATTTTTAGAGATACGCAGTATTTT. It translates to CASRENPGGIFRDTQYF.

This clone has a single count. Other DNA sequences within the sample encode an identical CDR3. The chain carries TRBV27 and TRBJ1-1, with a tentative D call TRBD1 (6 bases). The V and J ends lost 3 bases and 5 bases respectively, with 7 bases between them. The V gene's germline CDR1 is MNHEY and CDR2 SMNVEV (reference sequence). The CDR3 has 12 amino acids. The CDR3 nucleotides read TGTGCCAGCAGTTTCCAGGGGACTGAAGCTTTCTTT. Translating it yields CASSFQGTEAFF.

The chain is built from TRBV7-2 and TRBJ1-6; D is unresolved. This CDR3 has 14 amino acids. Germline CDR1 is SGHTA and CDR2 is FQGNSA. Between the trimmed V and J ends, which lost 5 bases and 1 base, there was a span of 6 bases. CDR3: CASSERSYNSPLHF. Here the CDR3 DNA reads TGTGCCAGCAGCGAGCGGTCCTATAATTCACCCCTCCACTTT.

This clone turned up a few times. The CDR3 is CASSQDLVWGGNQPQHF. The CDR3 DNA reads TGCGCCAGCAGCCAAGATTTGGTTTGGGGAGGCAATCAGCCCCAGCATTTT. This sequence joins TRBV4-3 and TRBJ1-5, with D unresolved. CDR1 and CDR2 from the germline V gene are LGHNA and YSLEER. Deletions cut 0 bases from V and 2 bases from J, with 14 bases between. The CDR3 contains 17 residues.

The CDR3 DNA is TGTGCCAGCAGCGGGGGCGAGGGCCGGGCCCCTGACGAGCAGTACTTC. Translated, it gives CASSGGEGRAPDEQYF. The chain recombines TRBV7-9 with TRBJ2-7; a weak D match, TRBD1 (6 bases). The V end lost 5 bases, the J end lost 5 bases, and 22 bases lay between the germline ends. This CDR3 has 16 amino acids. Germline CDR1 SEHNR, CDR2 FQNEAQ (reference sequence).

The chain recombines TRBV14 with TRBJ2-3; the D call may be TRBD1 or TRBD2 (6 bases each). Germline V gene lookup returns CDR1 SGHDN and CDR2 FVKESK. The germline V and J ends were trimmed by 2 bases and 0 bases, with 15 bases remaining between them. This CDR3 region has 17 residues. The CDR3 DNA is TGTGCCAGCAGCCAATATACGGGGGCCTATAGCACAGATACGCAGTATTTT. Its protein is CASSQYTGAYSTDTQYF.

The J gene is TRBJ1-6, the V gene TRBV12-3 or TRBV12-4, with a weak D call TRBD1 (6 bases). The ends were cut back, 5 bases at V and 14 bases at J, with 16 bases in the middle. The CDR3 is 13 amino acids. This chain's CDR3 is CASSISDRPALHF. CDR3 nucleotide sequence: TGTGCCAGCAGTATCTCCGACAGGCCAGCCCTCCACTTT.

V gene TRBV6-6 combines with J gene TRBJ1-5, with TRBD1 as a possible D gene (5 bases). This CDR3 is built from 16 residues. V gave up 2 bases and J gave up 2 bases, with 13 bases separating them. Looked up from germline, CDR1 is MNHNY and CDR2 is SVGAGI (reference sequence). The CDR3 reads CASSYRGGVRNQPQHF. CDR3 DNA sequence: TGTGCCAGCAGTTACAGAGGAGGGGTGCGCAATCAGCCCCAGCATTTT.

The chain carries TRBV18 and TRBJ1-1, with D maybe TRBD1 (5 bases). The CDR3 covers 16 residues. The germline V and J ends were trimmed by 1 base and 0 bases, with 12 bases remaining between them. Germline V gene lookup returns CDR1 KGHSH and CDR2 LQKENI. DNA for the CDR3: TGTGCCAGCTCACCACGTTGGGACTTCATGAACACTGAAGCTTTCTTT. This gives the protein CASSPRWDFMNTEAFF.